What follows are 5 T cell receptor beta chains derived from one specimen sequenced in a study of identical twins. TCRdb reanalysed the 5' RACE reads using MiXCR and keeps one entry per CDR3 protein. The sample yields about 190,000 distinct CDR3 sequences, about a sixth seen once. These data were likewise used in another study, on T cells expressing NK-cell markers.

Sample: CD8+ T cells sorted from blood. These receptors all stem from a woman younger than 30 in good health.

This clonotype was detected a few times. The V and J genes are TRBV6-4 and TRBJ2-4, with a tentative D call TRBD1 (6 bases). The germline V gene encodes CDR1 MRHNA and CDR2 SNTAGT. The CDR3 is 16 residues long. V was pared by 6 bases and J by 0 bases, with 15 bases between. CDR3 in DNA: TGTGCCAGCAGAGGGGGACGCCGCATAGCCAAAAACATTCAGTACTTC. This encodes CASRGGRRIAKNIQYF.

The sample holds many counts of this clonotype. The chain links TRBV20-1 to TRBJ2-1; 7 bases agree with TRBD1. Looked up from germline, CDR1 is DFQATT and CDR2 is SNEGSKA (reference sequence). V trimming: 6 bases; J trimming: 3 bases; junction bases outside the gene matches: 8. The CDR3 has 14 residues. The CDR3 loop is CSAPVGTDYNEQFF. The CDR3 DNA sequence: TGCAGTGCCCCAGTTGGGACAGACTACAATGAGCAGTTCTTC.

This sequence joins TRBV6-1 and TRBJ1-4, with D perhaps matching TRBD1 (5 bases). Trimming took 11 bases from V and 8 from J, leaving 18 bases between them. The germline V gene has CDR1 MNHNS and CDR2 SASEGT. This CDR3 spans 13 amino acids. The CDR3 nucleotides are TGTGCCTCCTCTCGGGGGAGGCCAGAAAAACTGTTTTTT. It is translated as CASSRGRPEKLFF.

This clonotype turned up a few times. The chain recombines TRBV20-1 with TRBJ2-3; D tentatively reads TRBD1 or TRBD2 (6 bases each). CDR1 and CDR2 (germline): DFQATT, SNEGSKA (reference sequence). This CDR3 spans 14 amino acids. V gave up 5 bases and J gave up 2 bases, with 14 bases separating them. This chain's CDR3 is CSAYGGPSTDTQYF. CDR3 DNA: TGCAGTGCTTATGGGGGGCCTTCCACAGATACGCAGTATTTT.

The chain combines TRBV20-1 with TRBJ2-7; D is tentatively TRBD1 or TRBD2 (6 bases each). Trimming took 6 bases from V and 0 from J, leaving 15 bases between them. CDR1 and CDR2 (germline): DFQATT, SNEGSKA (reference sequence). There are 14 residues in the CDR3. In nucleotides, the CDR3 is TGCAGTGCGGCCGAGGGGGGAAGCTCCTACGAGCAGTACTTC. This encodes CSAAEGGSSYEQYF.